This TCR beta chain was profiled in a study of spatial heterogeneity in lung cancer. TCRdb re-derived calls from the 5' RACE reads in MiXCR, one entry per CDR3 protein. The sample lists approximately 3,000 distinct CDR3 sequences, around 40% occurring once. CDR3 length: 13 residues. With 4 bases removed from V and 6 bases from J, the gap between germline ends came to 10 bases. Germline CDR1 is SGHTA and CDR2 is FQGTGA. Specified time point: sample taken at primary tumor resection. Whole RNA obtained from tumor, nontumor lung or frozen PBMC underwent sequencing without sorting. The chain carries TRBV7-3 and TRBJ2-1; TRBD1 or TRBD2 may be the D gene (5 bases each). The material was PBMCs, obtained at surgery. This clonotype was sampled from a male donor with early-stage non-small cell lung cancer. CDR3 sequence (DNA): TGTGCCAGCAGCTCGGGGCCCTCCAATGAGCAGTTCTTC. Its translation is CASSSGPSNEQFF.